This record covers a single TCR beta chain. The data were obtained in a study of T cell changes during pregnancy in multiple sclerosis. Clones were sequenced by immunoSEQ multiplex PCR, and TCRdb holds only the in-frame ones, with some missing. The sample consists of tens of thousands of clones, just over 85% of them appearing once. This receptor was taken from a female donor in good health, enrolled as a control in a pregnancy study. Source: CD4+ T cells from peripheral blood mononuclear cells, taken in the first trimester of pregnancy.

The CDR3 is CAISEGQNQPQHF. In DNA form, the CDR3 reads TGTGCCATCAGTGAGGGACAGAATCAGCCCCAGCATTTT. The V call is TRBV10-3, the J call TRBJ1-5; D possibly corresponds to TRBD1 (6 bases). The V and J ends lost 2 bases and 4 bases respectively, with 6 bases between them. The CDR3 runs to 13 residues. CDR1 and CDR2 (germline): ENHRY, SYGVKD.